This TCR beta chain was identified in a study of blood T cell repertoires in COVID-19. Overall study context: Spain, Italy and the United States supplied samples that represented acute and convalescent COVID-19.

In Seattle, patients joined the study during active infection and were tracked longitudinally. As handled by the study authors: Nucleated cell counts were estimated from reference gene primer amplification. Some clones are missing from TCRdb's copy, which holds only in-frame ones; the method was immunoSEQ multiplex PCR. V and J calls plus clone size are reproduced from that table; the DNA served to infer D and trimming. The table includes approximately 58,000 clones, 75% to 90% detected once. Input material: peripheral blood. The sequence came from a man aged 55 to 70 with COVID-19, enrolled during active disease.

CDR3 amino acids: CASSPTDSGKKLFF. CDR3 bases: TGTGCCAGCTCACCGACGGACAGTGGTAAAAAACTGTTTTTT. The chain employs TRBV18 and TRBJ1-4; a possible D gene is TRBD1 (6 bases). V lost 3 bases, J lost 9 bases, and 14 bases lay in between. This CDR3 is 14 amino acids long. Germline V gives CDR1 KGHSH, CDR2 LQKENI.